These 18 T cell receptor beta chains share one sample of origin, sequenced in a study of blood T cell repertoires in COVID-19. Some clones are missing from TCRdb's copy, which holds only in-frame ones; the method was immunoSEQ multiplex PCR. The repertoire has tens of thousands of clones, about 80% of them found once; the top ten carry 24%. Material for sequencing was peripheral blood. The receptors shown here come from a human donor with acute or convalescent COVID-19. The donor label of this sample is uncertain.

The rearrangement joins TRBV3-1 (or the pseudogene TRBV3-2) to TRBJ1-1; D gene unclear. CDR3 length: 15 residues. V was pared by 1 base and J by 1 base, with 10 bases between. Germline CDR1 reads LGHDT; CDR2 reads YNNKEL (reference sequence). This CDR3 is CASSQAAVKNTEAFF. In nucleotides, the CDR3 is TGTGCCAGCAGCCAAGCCGCGGTTAAGAACACTGAAGCTTTCTTT.

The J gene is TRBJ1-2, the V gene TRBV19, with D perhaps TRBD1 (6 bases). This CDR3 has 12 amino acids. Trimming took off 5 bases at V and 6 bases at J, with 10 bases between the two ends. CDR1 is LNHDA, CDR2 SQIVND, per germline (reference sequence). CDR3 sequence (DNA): TGTGCCAGTAGTGTCCACAGGGATGGCTACACCTTC. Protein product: CASSVHRDGYTF. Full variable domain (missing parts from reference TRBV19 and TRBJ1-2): DGGITQSPKYLFRKEGQNVTLSCEQNLNHDAMYWYRQDPGQGLRLIYYSQIVNDFQKGDIAEGYSVSREKKESFPLTVTSAQKNPTAFYLCASSVHRDGYTFGSGTRLTVV.

The DNA for the CDR3 is TGTGCCAGTAGTTCGGCTAGCGGGACCTACGAGCAGTACTTC. Its protein product is CASSSASGTYEQYF. The rearrangement joins TRBV19 to TRBJ2-7, with 9 bases aligning to TRBD2. Germline V gives CDR1 LNHDA, CDR2 SQIVND (reference sequence). CDR3 size: 14 residues. V was clipped by 5 bases and J by 2 bases; unmatched bases: 4.

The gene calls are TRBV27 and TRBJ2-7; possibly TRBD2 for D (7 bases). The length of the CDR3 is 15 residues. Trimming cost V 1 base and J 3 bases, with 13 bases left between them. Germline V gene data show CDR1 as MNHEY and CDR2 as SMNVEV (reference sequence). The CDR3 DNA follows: TGTGCCAGCAGTTTATTGGGGGGGCTGCGCTACGAGCAGTACTTC. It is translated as CASSLLGGLRYEQYF.

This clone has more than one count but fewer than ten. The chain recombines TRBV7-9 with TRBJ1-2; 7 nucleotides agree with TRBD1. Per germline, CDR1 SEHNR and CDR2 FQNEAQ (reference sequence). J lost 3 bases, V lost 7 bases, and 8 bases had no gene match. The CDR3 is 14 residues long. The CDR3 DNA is TGTGCCAGCACGTTAAACAGGGGCTACTATGGCTACACCTTC. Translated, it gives CASTLNRGYYGYTF.

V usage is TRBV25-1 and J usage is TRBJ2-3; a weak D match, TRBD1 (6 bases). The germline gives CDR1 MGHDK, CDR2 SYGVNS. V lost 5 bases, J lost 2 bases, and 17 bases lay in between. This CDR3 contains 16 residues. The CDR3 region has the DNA TGTGCCAGCAGTCATCTTAAGGGGACACACACAGATACGCAGTATTTT. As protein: CASSHLKGTHTDTQYF.

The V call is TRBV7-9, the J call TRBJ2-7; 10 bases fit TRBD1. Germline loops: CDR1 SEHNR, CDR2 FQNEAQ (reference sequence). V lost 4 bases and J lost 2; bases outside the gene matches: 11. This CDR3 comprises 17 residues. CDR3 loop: CASSSGTGVSKAYEQYF. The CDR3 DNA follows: TGTGCCAGCAGCTCCGGGACAGGGGTCTCCAAGGCCTACGAGCAGTACTTC.

The CDR3: CASSLDTSYEQYF. The CDR3 region has the DNA TGTGCCAGCAGTTTAGACACCTCCTACGAGCAGTACTTC. The V and J genes are TRBV28 and TRBJ2-7; no reliable D call. This CDR3 spans 13 amino acids. V lost 2 bases and J 0 bases, leaving 5 bases between the germline ends. Germline V gene data show CDR1 as MDHEN and CDR2 as SYDVKM.

The CDR3 DNA follows: TGTGCCAGCAGTTTAGGGAGCGGGGGAGACACAGATACGCAGTATTTT. It encodes CASSLGSGGDTDTQYF. The rearrangement links TRBV27 to TRBJ2-3; TRBD2 aligns across 8 bases. The CDR3 contains 16 residues. Germline CDR1 reads MNHEY; CDR2 reads SMNVEV (reference sequence). Trimming took 2 bases from V and 2 from J; bases not matched to a gene: 6.

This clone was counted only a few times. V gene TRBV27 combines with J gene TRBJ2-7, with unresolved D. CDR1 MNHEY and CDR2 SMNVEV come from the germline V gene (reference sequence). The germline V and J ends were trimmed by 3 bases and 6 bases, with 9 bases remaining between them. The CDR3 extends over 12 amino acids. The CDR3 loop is CASSFEACEQYF. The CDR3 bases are TGTGCCAGCAGTTTCGAGGCGTGCGAGCAGTACTTC.

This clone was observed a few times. CDR3 nucleotides: TGTGCCAGCAGCCCCCTCCAGCGGGAGGGCCCCAAAAACATTCAGTACTTC. Translating gives CASSPLQREGPKNIQYF. The chain joins TRBV7-2 to TRBJ2-4; TRBD2 aligns across 10 bases. V gave up 5 bases and J gave up 2 bases; unmatched junction bases: 9. CDR3 length equals 17 residues. Germline V gives CDR1 SGHTA, CDR2 FQGNSA.

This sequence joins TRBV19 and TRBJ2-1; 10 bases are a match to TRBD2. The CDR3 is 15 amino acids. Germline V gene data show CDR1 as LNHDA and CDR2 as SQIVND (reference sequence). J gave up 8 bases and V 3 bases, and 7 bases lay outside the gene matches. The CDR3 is CASSMALAGADEQFF. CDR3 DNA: TGTGCCAGTAGTATGGCCCTAGCGGGAGCGGATGAGCAGTTCTTC.

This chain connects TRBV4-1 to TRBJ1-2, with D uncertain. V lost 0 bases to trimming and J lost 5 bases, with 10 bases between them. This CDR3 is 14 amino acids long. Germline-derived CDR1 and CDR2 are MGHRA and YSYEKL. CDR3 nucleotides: TGCGCCAGCAGCCAAGATCTTTCAGGTTATGGCTACACCTTC. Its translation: CASSQDLSGYGYTF.

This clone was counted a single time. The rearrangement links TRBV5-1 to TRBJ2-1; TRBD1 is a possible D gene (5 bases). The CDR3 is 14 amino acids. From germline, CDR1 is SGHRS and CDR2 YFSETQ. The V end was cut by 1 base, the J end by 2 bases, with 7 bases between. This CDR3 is CASSLRGTYNEQFF. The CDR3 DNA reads TGCGCCAGCAGCTTGAGGGGCACCTACAATGAGCAGTTCTTC.

The CDR3 DNA follows: TGTGCCAGCTCACCCCTAGCCGCAGAGACCCAGTACTTC. Protein sequence: CASSPLAAETQYF. V and J are TRBV18 and TRBJ2-5, with a tentative D call TRBD2 (5 bases). This CDR3 has 13 residues. The V gene lost 3 bases and the J gene lost 4 bases, with 9 bases spanning the gap. CDR1 is KGHSH and CDR2 is LQKENI in the germline V gene.

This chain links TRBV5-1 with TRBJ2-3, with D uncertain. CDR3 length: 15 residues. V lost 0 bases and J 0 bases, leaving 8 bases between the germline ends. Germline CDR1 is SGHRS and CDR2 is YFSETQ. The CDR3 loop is CASSLGATSTDTQYF. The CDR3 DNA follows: TGCGCCAGCAGCTTGGGGGCCACTAGCACAGATACGCAGTATTTT.

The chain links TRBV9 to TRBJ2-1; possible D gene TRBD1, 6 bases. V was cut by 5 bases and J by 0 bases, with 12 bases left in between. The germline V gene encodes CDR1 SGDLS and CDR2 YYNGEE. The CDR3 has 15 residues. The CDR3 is CASSFTGSSYNEQFF. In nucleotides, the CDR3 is TGTGCCAGCAGTTTTACAGGGAGCTCCTACAATGAGCAGTTCTTC.

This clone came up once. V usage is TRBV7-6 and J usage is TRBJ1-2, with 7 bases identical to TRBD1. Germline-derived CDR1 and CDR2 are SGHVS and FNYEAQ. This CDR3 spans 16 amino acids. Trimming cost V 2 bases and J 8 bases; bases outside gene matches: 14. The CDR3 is CASSLRPDRVIGGYTF. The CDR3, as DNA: TGTGCCAGCAGCTTAAGACCCGACAGGGTAATAGGAGGCTACACCTTC.